This T cell receptor beta chain was observed in a study of blood T cell repertoires in COVID-19. Study details: The United States, Italy and Spain were the sources of the acute and convalescent COVID-19 samples. The cDNA or gDNA used as material had been derived from T cells, B-cell-depleted T cells, or PBMCs.

The germline V gene has CDR1 LGHDT and CDR2 YNNKEL (reference sequence). V lost 5 bases and J lost 6; bases outside the gene matches: 5. The CDR3 runs 13 residues. In the study's own analysis: Amplified reference gene primers provided the basis for estimating nucleated cell counts. Generated by immunoSEQ multiplex PCR, the TCRdb table keeps only in-frame clones and is missing some. That table gives V, J and clone size, and the DNA gave D and trimming. The table shows fewer than 200,000 clones, with roughly 80% occurring only once. The receptor was isolated from an older man with acute or convalescent COVID-19. The sequencing sample was made of peripheral blood. The rearrangement links TRBV3-1 (or the pseudogene TRBV3-2) to TRBJ1-1; 8 bases are shared with TRBD1. The CDR3 DNA is TGTGCCAGCAGCAACATACAGGGGGCTGAAGCTTTCTTT. Encoded protein: CASSNIQGAEAFF.